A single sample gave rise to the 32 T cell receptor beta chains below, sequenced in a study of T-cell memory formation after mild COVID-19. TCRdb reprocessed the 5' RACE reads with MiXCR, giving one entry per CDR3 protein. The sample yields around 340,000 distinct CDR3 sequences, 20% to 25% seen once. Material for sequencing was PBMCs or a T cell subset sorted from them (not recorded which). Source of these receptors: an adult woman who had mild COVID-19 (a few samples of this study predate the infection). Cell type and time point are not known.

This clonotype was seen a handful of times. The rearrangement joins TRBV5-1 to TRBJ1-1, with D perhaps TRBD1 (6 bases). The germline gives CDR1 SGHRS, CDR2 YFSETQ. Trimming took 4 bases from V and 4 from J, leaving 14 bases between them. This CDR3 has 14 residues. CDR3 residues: CASSQTQGSTEAFF. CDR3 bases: TGCGCCAGCAGCCAAACACAGGGTAGCACTGAAGCTTTCTTT.

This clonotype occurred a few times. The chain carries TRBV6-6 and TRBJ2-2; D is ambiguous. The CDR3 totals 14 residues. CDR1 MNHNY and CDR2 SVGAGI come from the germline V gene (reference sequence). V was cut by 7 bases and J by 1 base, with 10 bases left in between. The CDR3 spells CASNSAQNTGELFF. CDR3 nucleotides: TGTGCCAGCAATAGTGCTCAGAACACCGGGGAGCTGTTTTTT.

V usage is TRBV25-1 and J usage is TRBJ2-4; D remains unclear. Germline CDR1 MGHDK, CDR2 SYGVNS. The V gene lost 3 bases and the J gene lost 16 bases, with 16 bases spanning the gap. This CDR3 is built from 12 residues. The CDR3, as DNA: TGTGCCAGCAGTGAGGGCAGGCCAGAAGATTACTTC. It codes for CASSEGRPEDYF. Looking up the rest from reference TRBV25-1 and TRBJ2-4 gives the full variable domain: EADIYQTPRYLVIGTGKKITLECSQTMGHDKMYWYQQDPGMELHLIHYSYGVNSTEKGDLSSESTVSRIRTEHFPLTLESARPSHTSQYLCASSEGRPEDYFGAGTRLSVL.

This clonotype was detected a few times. CDR3 DNA sequence: TGTGCCAGCAGCCCTCTAGGGCAGGTGGGCACTGAAGCTTTCTTT. Translating gives CASSPLGQVGTEAFF. V is TRBV12-3 or TRBV12-4 and J is TRBJ1-1; the D is unclear. The CDR3 consists of 15 residues. The V end lost 6 bases, the J end lost 4 bases, and 18 bases lay between the germline ends.

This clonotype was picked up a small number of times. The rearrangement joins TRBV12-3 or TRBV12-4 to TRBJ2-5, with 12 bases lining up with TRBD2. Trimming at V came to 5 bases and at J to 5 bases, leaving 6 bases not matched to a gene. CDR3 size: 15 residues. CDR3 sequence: CASSARLAGAETQYF. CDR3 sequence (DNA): TGTGCCAGCAGTGCCAGACTAGCGGGGGCGGAGACCCAGTACTTC.

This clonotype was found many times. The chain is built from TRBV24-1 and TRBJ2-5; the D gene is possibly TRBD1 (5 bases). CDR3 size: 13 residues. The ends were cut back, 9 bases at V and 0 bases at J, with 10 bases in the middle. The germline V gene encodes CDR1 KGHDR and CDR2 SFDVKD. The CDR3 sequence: CATSGQNQETQYF. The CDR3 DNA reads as TGTGCCACCTCAGGACAAAACCAAGAGACCCAGTACTTC.

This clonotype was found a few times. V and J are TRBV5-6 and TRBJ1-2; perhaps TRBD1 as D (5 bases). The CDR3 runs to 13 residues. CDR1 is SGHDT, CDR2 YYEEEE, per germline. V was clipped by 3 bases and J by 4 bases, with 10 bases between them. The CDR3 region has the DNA TGTGCCAGCAGCTATCAGGGTTTCTATGGCTACACCTTC. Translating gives CASSYQGFYGYTF.

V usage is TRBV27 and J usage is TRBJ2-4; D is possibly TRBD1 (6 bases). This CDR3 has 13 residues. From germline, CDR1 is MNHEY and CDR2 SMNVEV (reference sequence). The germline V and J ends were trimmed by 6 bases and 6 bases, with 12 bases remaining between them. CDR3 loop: CASSRQGGNIQYF. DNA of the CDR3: TGTGCCAGCAGCCGCCAAGGGGGAAACATTCAGTACTTC.

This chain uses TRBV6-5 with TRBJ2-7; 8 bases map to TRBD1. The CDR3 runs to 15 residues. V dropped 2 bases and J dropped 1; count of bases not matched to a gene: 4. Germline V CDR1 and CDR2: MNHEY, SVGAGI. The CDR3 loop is CASSYVQGASYEQYF. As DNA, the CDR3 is TGTGCCAGCAGTTACGTCCAGGGGGCGTCCTACGAGCAGTACTTC.

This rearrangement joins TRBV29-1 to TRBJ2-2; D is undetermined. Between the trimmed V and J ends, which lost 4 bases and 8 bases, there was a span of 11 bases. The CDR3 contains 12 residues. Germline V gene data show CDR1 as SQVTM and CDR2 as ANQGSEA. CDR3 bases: TGCAGCGTTGGCGGCCTAACAGGGGAGCTGTTTTTT. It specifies CSVGGLTGELFF.

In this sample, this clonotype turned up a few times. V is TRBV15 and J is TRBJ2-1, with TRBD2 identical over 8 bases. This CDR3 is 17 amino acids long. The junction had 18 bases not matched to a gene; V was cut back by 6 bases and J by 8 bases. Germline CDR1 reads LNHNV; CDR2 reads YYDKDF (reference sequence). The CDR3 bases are TGTGCCACCAGAACGGGAAGCGGGGGTGTTCTGCTGGATGAGCAGTTCTTC. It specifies CATRTGSGGVLLDEQFF.

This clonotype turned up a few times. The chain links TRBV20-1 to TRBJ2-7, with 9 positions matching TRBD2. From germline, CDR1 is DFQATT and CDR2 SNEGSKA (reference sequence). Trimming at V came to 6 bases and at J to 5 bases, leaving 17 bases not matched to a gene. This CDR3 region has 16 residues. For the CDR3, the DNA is TGCAGTGCCGACCGAAACCTTGGCGGGGGGGCGGACGAGCAGTACTTC. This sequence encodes CSADRNLGGGADEQYF.

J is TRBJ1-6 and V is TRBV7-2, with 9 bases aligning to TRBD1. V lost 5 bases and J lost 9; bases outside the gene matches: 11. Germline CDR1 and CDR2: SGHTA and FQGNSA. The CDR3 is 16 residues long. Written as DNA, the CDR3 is TGTGCCAGCAGCCCAATGGGGGGACAGGGAGGTTCACCCCTCCACTTT. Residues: CASSPMGGQGGSPLHF.

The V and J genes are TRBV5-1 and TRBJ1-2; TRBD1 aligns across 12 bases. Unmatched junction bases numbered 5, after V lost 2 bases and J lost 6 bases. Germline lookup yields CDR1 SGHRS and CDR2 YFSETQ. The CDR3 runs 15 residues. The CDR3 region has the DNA TGCGCCAGCAGCTTACCGGGACAGGGGGCCGATGGCTACACCTTC. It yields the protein CASSLPGQGADGYTF.

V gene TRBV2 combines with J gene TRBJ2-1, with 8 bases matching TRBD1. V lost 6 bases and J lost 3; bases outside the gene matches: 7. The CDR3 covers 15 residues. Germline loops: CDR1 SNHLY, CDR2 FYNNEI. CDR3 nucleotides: TGTGCCAGCAGCCCCGGACAGGGATTCTACAATGAGCAGTTCTTC. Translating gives CASSPGQGFYNEQFF.

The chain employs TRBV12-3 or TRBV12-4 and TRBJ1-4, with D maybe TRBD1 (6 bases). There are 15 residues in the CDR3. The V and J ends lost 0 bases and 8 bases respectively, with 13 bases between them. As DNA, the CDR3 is TGTGCCAGCAGTTTAGCGCCGGCAGGGGCGGAAAAACTGTTTTTT. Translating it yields CASSLAPAGAEKLFF.

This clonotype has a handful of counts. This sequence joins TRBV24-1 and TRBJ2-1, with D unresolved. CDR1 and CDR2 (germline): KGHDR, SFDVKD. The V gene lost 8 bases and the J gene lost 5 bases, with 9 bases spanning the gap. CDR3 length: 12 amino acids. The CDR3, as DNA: TGTGCCACCACTGCAGAGGACAATGAGCAGTTCTTC. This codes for CATTAEDNEQFF.

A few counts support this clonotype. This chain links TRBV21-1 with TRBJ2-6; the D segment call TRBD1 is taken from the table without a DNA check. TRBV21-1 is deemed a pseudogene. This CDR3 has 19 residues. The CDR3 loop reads CASTILFRDTPFGANVLTF. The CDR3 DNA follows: TGTGCCAGCACCATATTATTCCGGGACACCCCCTTTGGGGCCAACGTCCTGACTTTC.

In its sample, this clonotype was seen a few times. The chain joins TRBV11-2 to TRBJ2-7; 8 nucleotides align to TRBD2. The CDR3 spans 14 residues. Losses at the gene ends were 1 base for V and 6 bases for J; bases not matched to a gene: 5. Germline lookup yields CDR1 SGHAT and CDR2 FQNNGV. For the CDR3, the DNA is TGTGCCAGCAGCTTAGGGACTAGCTCGAGCGAGCAGTACTTC. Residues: CASSLGTSSSEQYF. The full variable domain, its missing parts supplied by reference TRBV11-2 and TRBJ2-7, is EAGVAQSPRYKIIEKRQSVAFWCNPISGHATLYWYQQILGQGPKLLIQFQNNGVVDDSQLPKDRFSAERLKGVDSTLKIQPAKLEDSAVYLCASSLGTSSSEQYFGPGTRLTVT.

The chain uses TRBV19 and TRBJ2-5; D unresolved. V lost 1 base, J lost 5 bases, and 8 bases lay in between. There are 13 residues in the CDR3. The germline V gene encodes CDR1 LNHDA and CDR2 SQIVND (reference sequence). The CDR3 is CASSIAETETQYF. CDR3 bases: TGTGCCAGTAGTATAGCCGAGACTGAGACCCAGTACTTC.

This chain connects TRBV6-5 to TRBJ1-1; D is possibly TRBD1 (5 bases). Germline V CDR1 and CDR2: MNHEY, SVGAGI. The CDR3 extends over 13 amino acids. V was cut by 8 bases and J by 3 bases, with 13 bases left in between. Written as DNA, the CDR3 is TGTGCCAGCCGGGAAGGGGTATACACTGAAGCTTTCTTT. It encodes CASREGVYTEAFF.

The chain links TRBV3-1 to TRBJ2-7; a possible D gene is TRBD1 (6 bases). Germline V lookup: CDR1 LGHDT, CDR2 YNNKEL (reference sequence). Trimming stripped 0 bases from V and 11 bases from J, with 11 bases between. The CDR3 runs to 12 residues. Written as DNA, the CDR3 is TGTGCCAGCAGCCAAGACAGGAACAGGGAGTACTTC. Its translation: CASSQDRNREYF.

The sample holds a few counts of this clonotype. In DNA form, the CDR3 reads TGTGCCAGCAGTTACTCGAGAGGTAATCAGCCCCAGCATTTT. Protein: CASSYSRGNQPQHF. The chain combines TRBV6-5 with TRBJ1-5, with D uncertain. The CDR3 loop spans 14 amino acids. With 0 bases removed from V and 4 bases from J, the gap between germline ends came to 7 bases. Germline CDR1 reads MNHEY; CDR2 reads SVGAGI.

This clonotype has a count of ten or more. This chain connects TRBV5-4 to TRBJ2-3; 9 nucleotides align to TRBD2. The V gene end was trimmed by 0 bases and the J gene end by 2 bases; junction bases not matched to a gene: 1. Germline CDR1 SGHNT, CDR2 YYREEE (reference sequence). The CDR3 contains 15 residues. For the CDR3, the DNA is TGTGCCAGCAGCTTGGGCGGGGGGGCCACAGATACGCAGTATTTT. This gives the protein CASSLGGGATDTQYF. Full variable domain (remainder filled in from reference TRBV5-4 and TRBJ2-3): ETGVTQSPTHLIKTRGQQVTLRCSSQSGHNTVSWYQQALGQGPQFIFQYYREEENGRGNFPPRFSGLQFPNYSSELNVNALELDDSALYLCASSLGGGATDTQYFGPGTRLTVL.

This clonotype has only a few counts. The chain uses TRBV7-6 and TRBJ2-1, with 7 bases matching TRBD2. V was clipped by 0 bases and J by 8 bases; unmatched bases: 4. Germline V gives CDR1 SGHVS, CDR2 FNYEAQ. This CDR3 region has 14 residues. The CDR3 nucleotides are TGTGCCAGCAGCTTAGCTAGCGGGTACCATGAGCAGTTCTTC. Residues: CASSLASGYHEQFF.

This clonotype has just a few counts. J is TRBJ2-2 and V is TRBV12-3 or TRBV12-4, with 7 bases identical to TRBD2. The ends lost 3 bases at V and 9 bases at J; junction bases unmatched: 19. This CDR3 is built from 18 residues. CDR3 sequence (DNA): TGTGCCAGCAGTTTGAGGCCCCACCGGGACTACTTGAACCGGGAGCTGTTTTTT. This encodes CASSLRPHRDYLNRELFF.

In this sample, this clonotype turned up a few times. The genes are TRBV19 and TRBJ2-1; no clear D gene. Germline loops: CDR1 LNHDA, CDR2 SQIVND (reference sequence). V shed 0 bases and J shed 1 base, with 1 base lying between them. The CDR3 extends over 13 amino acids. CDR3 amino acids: CASSIESYNEQFF. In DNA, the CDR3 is TGTGCCAGTAGTATAGAGTCCTACAATGAGCAGTTCTTC.

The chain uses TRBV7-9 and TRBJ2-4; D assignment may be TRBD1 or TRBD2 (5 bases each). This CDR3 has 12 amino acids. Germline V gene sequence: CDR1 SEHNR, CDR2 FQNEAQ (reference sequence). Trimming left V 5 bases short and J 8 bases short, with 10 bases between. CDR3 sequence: CASSTRGDIQYF. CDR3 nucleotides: TGTGCCAGCAGCACGAGGGGCGACATTCAGTACTTC.

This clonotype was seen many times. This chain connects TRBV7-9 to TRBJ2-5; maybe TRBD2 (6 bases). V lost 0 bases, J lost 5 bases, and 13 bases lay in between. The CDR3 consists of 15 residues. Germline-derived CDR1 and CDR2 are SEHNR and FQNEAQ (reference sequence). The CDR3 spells CASSLALGEAETQYF. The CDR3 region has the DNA TGTGCCAGCAGCTTAGCGCTTGGGGAGGCGGAGACCCAGTACTTC.

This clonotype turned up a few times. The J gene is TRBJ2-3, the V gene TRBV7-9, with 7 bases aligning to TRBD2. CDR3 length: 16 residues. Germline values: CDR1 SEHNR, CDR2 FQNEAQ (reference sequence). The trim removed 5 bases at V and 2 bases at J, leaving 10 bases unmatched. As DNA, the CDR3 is TGTGCCAGCAGCCTGGGGCTAGCGGACATCACAGATACGCAGTATTTT. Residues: CASSLGLADITDTQYF.

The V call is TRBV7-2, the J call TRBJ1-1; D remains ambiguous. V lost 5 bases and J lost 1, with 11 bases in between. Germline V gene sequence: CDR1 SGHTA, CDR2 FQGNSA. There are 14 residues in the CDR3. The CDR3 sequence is CASSTRRTNTEAFF. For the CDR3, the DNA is TGTGCCAGCAGCACGCGACGGACGAACACTGAAGCTTTCTTT.

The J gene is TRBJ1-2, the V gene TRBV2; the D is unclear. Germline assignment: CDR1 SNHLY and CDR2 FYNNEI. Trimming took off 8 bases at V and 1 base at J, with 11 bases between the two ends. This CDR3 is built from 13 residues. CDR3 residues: CASVTGINYGYTF. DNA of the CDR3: TGTGCCAGCGTAACGGGAATTAACTATGGCTACACCTTC. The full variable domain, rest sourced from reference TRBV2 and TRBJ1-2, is EPEVTQTPSHQVTQMGQEVILRCVPISNHLYFYWYRQILGQKVEFLVSFYNNEISEKSEIFDDQFSVERPDGSNFTLKIRSTKLEDSAMYFCASVTGINYGYTFGSGTRLTVV.